The TCR beta chain described here comes from a study of shared clonotypes between healthy human individuals. Study results and caveats: The generation probabilities recorded for non-shared clonotypes fell below those of clonotypes shared by all four donors.

In the source study's methods: ImmunoSEQ gave junction-only sequences without quality scores, so filtering differed. Sequenced by immunoSEQ multiplex PCR; TCRdb stores in-frame clones only, minus some. V, J and clone size derive from that table, while D and trimming were established from the DNA sequence. This sample has millions of clones; 80% to 95% occur once, and the top ten carry 0.39%. In germline, CDR1 is SGDLS, CDR2 YYNGEE. The CDR3 consists of 15 residues. Trimming took 0 bases from V and 10 from J; bases not matched to a gene: 7. All donors qualified as healthy HIV-negative adults and had experienced no recent acute infections or vaccinations. A split of CD4+ cells into CD45RA+ naive and CD45RA-negative memory subsets was performed. A note on this clone: The target antigen is unknown.

V is TRBV9 and J is TRBJ2-1, with TRBD2 matching 10 bases. This sequence was found in a man aged 18 to 30 in good health. Some clones in this sample may be carry-over from other donors' samples. The sequenced sample consisted of naive CD4+ T cells from PBMCs. As to subset: CD45RA+ positively selected. The CDR3 loop reads CASSVASGSLEEQFF. In nucleotides, the CDR3 is TGTGCCAGCAGCGTAGCTAGCGGGAGTTTGGAAGAGCAGTTCTTC. Supplemented by reference TRBV9 and TRBJ2-1, the full variable domain reads DSGVTQTPKHLITATGQRVTLRCSPRSGDLSVYWYQQSLDQGLQFLIQYYNGEERAKGNILERFSAQQFPDLHSELNLSSLELGDSALYFCASSVASGSLEEQFFGPGTRLTVL.